What follows is one TCR beta chain and its context. Its antigen is unknown. Base qualities were left out, and no much larger clone turns up one base away. These data originate in a study of cytomegalovirus exposure and HLA in healthy donors (dated 2017 in TCRdb). Study-level background: According to an earlier analysis of several hundred of the donors, 150 million to 200 million T cells yielded some 120 million unique TCR beta sequences and approximately 300 Gb of sequence data. Among over 350 genotyped donors of the cohort, an average of about 240,000 unique TCR beta nucleotide sequences were sequenced per donor, roughly 18% of them non-productive. About 280 gigabases of sequencing data and 70 million to 85 million unique TCR sequences were included in an early release covering 550 to 650 HLA-typed donors. In the later analysis, no new phenotypic data were used to find candidate immune exposures; instead, reliance was placed on TCR beta sequences and their occurrence across donors. The study aimed to test whether cataloging public T cell receptors could reveal signatures of past pathogen exposure. The study used immunosequencing to profile the T cell repertoires of several hundred subjects and linked those repertoires to cytomegalovirus serostatus. To study patterns of TCR occurrence, a later analysis re-analyzed previously published TCR beta repertoires from several hundred donors and added high-resolution HLA genotyping. High-throughput TCR immunosequencing, statistical association of individual TCRs with disease status, and machine learning were combined to predict cytomegalovirus infection status. All discovery cohort repertoires had been generated on a single sequencing platform. Class I and class II HLA loci were covered by the typing at four-digit resolution. Besides the first cohort of around 670 subjects, a separate validation cohort made up of 90 to 150 different subjects was used. An earlier analysis of around 580 of the donors used high-throughput TCR beta sequencing to judge whether each TCR beta V gene segment behaved as functional or pseudogenic. Roughly 5 DR-DQ haplotypes were handled as single units for association and clustering because linkage in the cohort was strong. The number of donors typed differed by locus, with roughly 629-640 for A, B, C, DRB1 and DQB1, over 500 for DQA1, over 600 for DPA1, and 450 to 480 for DPB1. Of the roughly 420 genotyped donors, 81% were placed in the genetic ancestry cluster associated with self-reported Caucasian donors. Genome-wide SNP genotypes for about three fifths of the 666 donors were used in a later genetic analysis, which treated that subset as a discovery cohort. Alongside the repertoire data, information on donor age, sex, ethnicity and CMV serostatus was compiled. The paper as a whole reports these results and caveats: HLA typing was unavailable for some donors at each locus, so association tests used only the typed subset. In the study, about 150 TCR beta chains were listed as associated with cytomegalovirus. Most TCR sequences were observed very rarely across donors, whereas some public TCRs were present in many individuals. Some IMGT-functional V segments, including TRBV6-2 and TRBV6-3, could not be distinguished by the 87-base-pair reads and were therefore excluded. CMV serostatus was the only immune exposure information available for the cohort. In a later analysis, most CMV-associated TCR beta chains were found to appear HLA-restricted, with HLA associations seemingly driven largely by CMV exposure. Several of the top co-occurrence clusters appeared to be linked to parvovirus B19, influenza, CMV and Epstein-Barr virus, according to a later analysis. In an earlier analysis of over 550 of the donors, most TCR beta V segments were observed in productive rearrangements about 87% or about 30% of the time, broadly matching IMGT annotations. The cohort was sequenced for TCR beta chains only, and without alpha or paired-chain data the features that could be detected were limited. An association between a missense DCLRE1C variant and V-gene and J-gene trimming of TCR beta chains was found in a later genetic analysis and replicated in an independent cohort. The authors suggested that the approach could potentially be generalized to other disease states and immunological phenotypes. Because counts were too low, 15 or so rarely observed V segments, including chromosome 9 orphons, were excluded from the earlier analysis of some 540 of the donors. According to a later analysis, TCR association rates differed among HLA loci, with DRB1 alleles showing the most associated TCRs and HLA-C alleles showing the fewest. The sequencing pipeline was judged likely to have produced a cluster of highly shared sequence variants as a technical artifact. Linkage disequilibrium might explain the correlated functional status among segregating V segments, but an unknown experimental factor could not be ruled out. Three of the identified cytomegalovirus-associated TCR beta chains were confirmed in vitro to be specific for cytomegalovirus antigens. A later analysis associated 15,000 to 20,000 TCR beta sequences with specific HLA alleles at a false discovery rate of 0.05. A later genetic analysis reported fewer N-insertions in productive TCRs among donors in an Asian-associated ancestry cluster than the roughly 700-donor mean. A later analysis found that HLA-associated TCR beta chains were more clonally expanded and had lower generation probabilities than equally common non-associated chains. A further reported finding was that TCR beta sequences accurately predicted the HLA-A and HLA-B alleles for most subjects in the first cohort. When HLA alleles, especially DR and DQ, strongly co-occurred, TCR associations were difficult to assign to individual alleles. In both the original and validation cohorts, the classifier was reported to diagnose cytomegalovirus status with high specificity and sensitivity. Sequencing depth was assumed to be roughly uniform across donors in the presence/absence analyses, though that assumption may not hold.

The library was produced with the immunoSEQ multiplex PCR assay. A mixture of 60 forward primers for TCR Vbeta segments and 13 reverse primers for TCR Jbeta segments was used in the multiplex PCR. Amplification of the CDR3 region of rearranged TCR beta genes was performed with a multiplex PCR assay on genomic DNA. On the Illumina HiSeq System, the amplified TCR beta libraries were sequenced as 87-base-pair reads. For the original study's pipeline: In a later analysis, roughly 80 million unique TCR beta chains were counted across the approximately 670 repertoires, and about 9.9 million of these chains were shared by at least two donors. A nearest-neighbor algorithm error-corrected the raw reads and collapsed the reads into unique sequences, merging closely related sequences to remove PCR and sequencing errors. V, D and J gene segments were assigned by aligning CDR3 sequences to IMGT reference sequences. For a sequence to be retained, at least a six-nucleotide match to both a V gene segment and a J gene segment was required. A rearrangement counted as productive if the CDR3 had no stop codons and remained in frame with V and J, and every other rearrangement counted as non-productive. Following IMGT convention, CDR3 was defined as the stretch from the second conserved V-encoded cysteine up to the conserved J-encoded phenylalanine. The earlier analysis of about 640 of the donors excluded any sequence lacking an unambiguous match to a single V gene segment. In an earlier analysis of approximately 590 of the donors, a V segment was called functional when productive rearrangements were above 56.7%, and segregating when the standard deviation between donors exceeded 5%. A statistical classification framework was built for diagnosing cytomegalovirus status from the catalog of TCR beta chain sequences. V and J gene assignment, in a later analysis, came from comparing TCR nucleotide sequences with IMGT/GENE-DB human TR gene sequences. The TCRdist pipeline was used in a later analysis to assign CDR3 sequences and most-parsimonious VDJ recombination scenarios. In a later analysis, each TCR beta chain was defined by its CDR3 amino acid sequence together with its V-gene family, and reads without a unique V-gene family were excluded. A later analysis removed several hundred highly shared, low-generation-probability nucleotide sequences to deal with suspected cross-contamination and a sequencing artifact. For each public chain, a later analysis derived a clonal expansion index from normalized ranks of inferred template counts within each repertoire. Generation probabilities in a later analysis came from a VDJ recombination model fitted to out-of-frame rearrangements, and those results were checked against IGoR. In a later analysis, hypergeometric tests were used to score TCR-TCR, TCR-HLA and TCR-CMV co-occurrence, with a repertoire-size bias correction applied to TCR pairs. False discovery rates were estimated in a later analysis by permuting HLA or CMV assignments 20 times. A later analysis grouped co-occurring TCRs with DBSCAN, adding TCRdist sequence similarity when clustering within HLA-allele-positive subsets. Repertoires with fewer than 30,000 or more than 120,000 public chains were left out of co-occurrence clustering, as were roughly five repertoires with anomalous nucleotide sharing. TCRdb re-hosts the immuneACCESS table, in-frame sequences only. Its copies lack some clones; in the studies checked, an unresolved V gene accounts for under half of them, and the cause for the rest is not known. V and J calls and clone size are given by that table; D and trimming were obtained from the DNA. The sample table lists approximately 120,000 clones, over 9.5% of them with a count of one. Approximately 4.4% of the sample is held by the ten biggest clonotypes.

The CDR3 goes from the cysteine to the phenylalanine over 12 residues. The kept DNA is CDR3 alone, 36 bases in frame from the first base. The V end loses 7 bases and the J end loses 3 bases, and a stretch of 9 bases separates them. Reading the germline V gene gives CDR1 MDHEN and CDR2 SYDVKM. The cohort consisted of some 730 healthy bone marrow donors. At the time of sampling, every cohort member was nominally healthy, though immune exposures that went unrecorded were likely present. The donor was CMV seropositive and belonged to the group of 250 to 350 seropositive cohort members. Each donor provided a peripheral blood sample, and peripheral blood mononuclear cells were used for TCR beta sequencing. The Qiagen DNeasy Blood Extraction Kit was used to extract genomic DNA from the blood cell samples.

The V gene is TRBV28 and the J gene is TRBJ1-1; the best D guess is TRBD1, with 6 bases matching. The clonotype originates from a woman in her late teens or twenties in good health and CMV-seropositive. Sequencing was done on a sample of PBMCs. The CDR3 protein: CASTQGYTEAFF. DNA sequence: TGTGCCAGCACACAGGGCTACACTGAAGCTTTCTTT. Joined to the reference TRBV28 and TRBJ1-1 proteins, this CDR3 gives the full variable domain: DVKVTQSSRYLVKRTGEKVFLECVQDMDHENMFWYRQDPGLGLRLIYFSYDVKMKEKGDIPEGYSVSREKKERFSLILESASTNQTSMYLCASTQGYTEAFFGQGTRLTVV.